The 14 T cell receptor beta chains presented below share a single source sample, sequenced in a study of T cell clonality in common variable immunodeficiency. The method was immunoSEQ multiplex PCR; TCRdb's version includes in-frame clones alone and lacks a portion of them. Found here are about 52,000 clones, no singletons; the ten largest cover about 1.8%. Sequenced input: peripheral blood mononuclear cells. Source of these receptors: a person between 18 and 70 years old in good health.

This clone was counted ten times or more. The CDR3 end is not reached by the read, which stops 3 residues before it; the germline J gene fills it in. The V gene is TRBV30, the J gene TRBJ2-3; weak D call: TRBD2 (6 bases). V lost 4 bases and J lost 2, with 13 bases in between. The CDR3 length is 14 residues. CDR1 and CDR2 (germline): GTSNPN, SVGIG (reference sequence). Incomplete CDR3 DNA: TGTGCCTGGAACCAGGACTACAACACAGATACG. Translated, it gives CAWNQDYNTDT. The entire CDR3 protein reads CAWNQDYNTDTQYF. Full variable domain (outside the CDR3, taken from reference TRBV30 and TRBJ2-3): SQTIHQWPATLVQPVGSPLSLECTVEGTSNPNLYWYRQAAGRGLQLLFYSVGIGQISSEVPQNLSASRPQDRQFILSSKKLLLSDSGFYLCAWNQDYNTDTQYFGPGTRLTVL.

This clone has more than one count but fewer than ten. The DNA ends 3 residues before the CDR3 does, and the rest of the CDR3 is filled in from the germline J gene. The chain combines TRBV20-1 with TRBJ1-5; tentative D call: TRBD1 (5 bases). Between the trimmed V and J ends, which lost 2 bases and 4 bases, there was a span of 12 bases. CDR1 is DFQATT and CDR2 is SNEGSKA in the germline V gene (reference sequence). The CDR3 length is 14 residues. CDR3 DNA, as far as it was read: TGCAGTGCTAGAATGGCGAGGGGTAATCAGCCC. Its translation is CSARMARGNQP. In full, the CDR3 is CSARMARGNQPQHF.

This clone was seen many times. The missing CDR3 end, 3 residues past where the read stops, is filled in from the germline J gene. The J gene is TRBJ1-1, the V gene TRBV20-1; D uncertain. Germline CDR1 is DFQATT and CDR2 is SNEGSKA (reference sequence). The CDR3 sequence is 13 residues long. The CDR3 protein is CSARDPREWKAFF. Partial CDR3 DNA: TGCAGTGCTAGAGACCCGCGGGAGTGGAAA.

In its sample, this clone was seen many times. The read ends 3 residues before the CDR3 terminus; that terminus is restored from the germline J gene. The V and J genes are TRBV4-2 and TRBJ2-1, with 13 bases that match TRBD2. The germline V gene encodes CDR1 LGHNA and CDR2 YNFKEQ. V shed 4 bases, J shed 0 bases, and the junction held 12 bases outside the gene matches. The CDR3 totals 20 residues. Partial CDR3 DNA: TGTGCCAGCAGCCCCTGGGGGGGACTAGCGGGGACGAGCTCCTACAATGAG. Amino acid sequence: CASSPWGGLAGTSSYNE. The full CDR3 protein is CASSPWGGLAGTSSYNEQFF.

This clone was counted a few times. The read gets to within 3 residues of the CDR3 end, and the germline J gene fills in the rest. The chain couples TRBV19 to TRBJ1-1; 7 positions agree with TRBD1. The germline CDR1 and CDR2 sequences are LNHDA and SQIVND (reference sequence). The length of the CDR3 is 15 residues. V lost 6 bases, J lost 5 bases, and 12 bases stayed unmatched. CDR3 DNA, as far as it was read: TGTGCCAGTAGCACTCTAGACAGGGTAGGGACTGAA. Protein product: CASSTLDRVGTE. The full-length CDR3 reads as CASSTLDRVGTEAFF.

This clone was observed at least ten times. The sequenced fragment ends 3 residues before the CDR3 boundary, so the rest is inferred from the germline J gene. The chain uses TRBV12-3 or TRBV12-4 and TRBJ2-2; 9 bases map to TRBD2. The V and J ends lost 6 bases and 4 bases, in that order; junction bases with no gene match: 9. The CDR3 is made up of 16 amino acids. The CDR3 spells CASSLGSGGFTGELFF. CDR3 DNA (partial): TGTGCCAGCAGCCTTGGTAGCGGGGGTTTCACCGGGGAG.

This clone was seen at least ten times. The read halts 3 residues ahead of the CDR3 end, with the missing end drawn from the germline J gene. The rearrangement uses TRBV20-1 and TRBJ1-1, with D maybe TRBD1 (6 bases). V dropped 6 bases and J dropped 6 bases, with 14 bases sitting between them. Germline CDR1 reads DFQATT; CDR2 reads SNEGSKA (reference sequence). The CDR3 covers 12 residues. The CDR3 sequence: CSARTVAAEAFF. Partial CDR3 DNA: TGCAGTGCGAGGACAGTGGCGGCTGAA.

This clone was seen only a few times. The read ends 3 residues shy of where the CDR3 ends; the end is completed using the germline J gene. The chain combines TRBV5-1 with TRBJ2-7, with D perhaps TRBD2 (6 bases). V was trimmed by 0 bases and J by 6 bases, leaving 13 bases between them. The CDR3 spans 14 residues. From germline, CDR1 is SGHRS and CDR2 YFSETQ. The CDR3 DNA, read in part, is TGCGCCAGCAGCTTGGCACTAGCCACGGGCGAG. This gives the protein CASSLALATGE. The entire CDR3 protein is CASSLALATGEQYF. Variable domain in full (rest from reference TRBV5-1 and TRBJ2-7): KAGVTQTPRYLIKTRGQQVTLSCSPISGHRSVSWYQQTPGQGLQFLFEYFSETQRNKGNFPGRFSGRQFSNSRSEMNVSTLELGDSALYLCASSLALATGEQYFGPGTRLTVT.

This clone was detected many times. The CDR3 is cut off 3 residues early in the read; its end comes from the germline J gene. The chain uses TRBV20-1 and TRBJ2-1, with TRBD2 matching 12 bases. The trim removed 7 bases at V and 7 bases at J, leaving 8 bases unmatched. This CDR3 is 14 amino acids long. Per the germline V gene, CDR1 is DFQATT and CDR2 is SNEGSKA (reference sequence). The DNA read from the CDR3 is TGCAGTGTCCCGACTAGCGGGAGTAGTAATGAG. It specifies CSVPTSGSSNE. The full CDR3 reads CSVPTSGSSNEQFF.

This clone was observed at least ten times. The CDR3 extends 3 residues past the end of the read, so its final part is completed from the germline J gene. The chain joins TRBV11-2 to TRBJ2-5, with no clear D. The CDR3 length is 12 residues. Germline CDR1 reads SGHAT; CDR2 reads FQNNGV. Trimming removed 1 base at V and 4 bases at J, with 4 bases between. CDR3 sequence reads: CASSLGAETQYF. The CDR3 DNA, read in part, is TGTGCCAGCAGCTTAGGGGCAGAGACC.

This clone came up many times. The CDR3 end is not reached by the read, which stops 3 residues before it; the germline J gene fills it in. V usage is TRBV29-1 and J usage is TRBJ1-1; no reliable D call. Trimming shortened V by 7 bases and J by 0 bases, and 6 bases separated the two germline ends. Germline lookup yields CDR1 SQVTM and CDR2 ANQGSEA. The CDR3 runs 11 residues. CDR3 sequence reads: CSAVLNTEAFF. CDR3 DNA (partial): TGCAGCGCTGTATTGAACACTGAA.

There are a few counts of this clone. Read data end 3 residues before the CDR3 end; the end is taken from the germline J gene. The chain employs TRBV7-6 and TRBJ2-5, with D tentatively TRBD1 (6 bases). The V and J ends lost 7 bases and 0 bases respectively, with 9 bases between them. The CDR3 totals 13 residues. Germline CDR1 SGHVS, CDR2 FNYEAQ. Incomplete CDR3 DNA: TGTGCCAGCACAACAGGGTACCAAGAGACC. Its protein is CASTTGYQET. The full CDR3 protein reads CASTTGYQETQYF.

The table lists this clone with many counts. The read finishes 3 residues shy of the CDR3 end, and the germline J gene is used to complete it. The rearrangement uses TRBV29-1 and TRBJ1-1, with TRBD1 as a possible D gene (5 bases). Trimming pared 3 bases from V and 0 bases from J, leaving 8 bases between. Germline loops: CDR1 SQVTM, CDR2 ANQGSEA. CDR3 length: 13 residues. This chain's CDR3 is CSVDRGVNTEAFF. The CDR3 DNA, read in part, is TGCAGCGTTGATAGGGGCGTGAACACTGAA.

This clone appeared many times. The sequenced CDR3 bases are TGTGCCAGCAGCTTACGGGGTTCCGGCTCTGGGGCCAACGTC. It encodes CASSLRGSGSGANV. The entire CDR3 reads CASSLRGSGSGANVLTF. This chain joins TRBV7-3 and TRBJ2-6, with D perhaps matching TRBD2 (5 bases). The sequenced fragment ends 3 residues before the CDR3 boundary, so the rest is inferred from the germline J gene. Germline V lookup: CDR1 SGHTA, CDR2 FQGTGA. V dropped 2 bases and J dropped 0 bases, with 11 bases sitting between them. This CDR3 is built from 17 residues.